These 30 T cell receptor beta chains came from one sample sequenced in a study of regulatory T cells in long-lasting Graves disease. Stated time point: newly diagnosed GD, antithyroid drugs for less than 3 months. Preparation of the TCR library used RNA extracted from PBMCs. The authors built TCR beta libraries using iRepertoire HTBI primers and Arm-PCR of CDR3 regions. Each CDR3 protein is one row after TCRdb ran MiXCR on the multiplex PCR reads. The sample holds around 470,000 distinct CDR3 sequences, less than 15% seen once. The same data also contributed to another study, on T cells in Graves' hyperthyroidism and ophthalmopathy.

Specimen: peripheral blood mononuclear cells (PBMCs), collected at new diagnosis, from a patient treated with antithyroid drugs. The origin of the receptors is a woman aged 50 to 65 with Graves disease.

CDR3 loop: CASSKNNLDGYTF. DNA for the CDR3: TGTGCCAGCAGCAAAAACAACCTGGATGGCTACACCTTC. J is TRBJ1-2 and V is TRBV7-9; unclear D gene. The CDR3 is 13 amino acids. Trimming took off 5 bases at V and 6 bases at J, with 13 bases between the two ends. Germline CDR1 and CDR2: SEHNR and FQNEAQ (reference sequence).

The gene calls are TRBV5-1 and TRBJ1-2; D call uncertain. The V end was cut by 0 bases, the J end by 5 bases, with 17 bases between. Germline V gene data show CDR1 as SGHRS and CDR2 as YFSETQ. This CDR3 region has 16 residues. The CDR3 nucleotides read TGCGCCAGCAGCTTGGGGGGAGGAAACCCGTCATATGGCTACACCTTC. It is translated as CASSLGGGNPSYGYTF. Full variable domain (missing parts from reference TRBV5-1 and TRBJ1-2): KAGVTQTPRYLIKTRGQQVTLSCSPISGHRSVSWYQQTPGQGLQFLFEYFSETQRNKGNFPGRFSGRQFSNSRSEMNVSTLELGDSALYLCASSLGGGNPSYGYTFGSGTRLTVV.

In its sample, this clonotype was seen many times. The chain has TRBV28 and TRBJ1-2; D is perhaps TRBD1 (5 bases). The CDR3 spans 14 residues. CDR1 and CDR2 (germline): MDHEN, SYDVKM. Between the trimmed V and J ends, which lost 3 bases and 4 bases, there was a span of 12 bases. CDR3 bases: TGTGCCAGCAGTTTCGCGTCGGGGACCTATGGCTACACCTTC. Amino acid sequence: CASSFASGTYGYTF.

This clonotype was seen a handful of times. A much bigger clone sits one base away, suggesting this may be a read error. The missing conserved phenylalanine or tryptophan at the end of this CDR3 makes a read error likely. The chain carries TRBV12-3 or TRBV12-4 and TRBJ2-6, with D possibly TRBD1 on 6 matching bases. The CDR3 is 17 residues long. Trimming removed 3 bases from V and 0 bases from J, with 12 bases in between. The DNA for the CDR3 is TGTGCCAGCAGTTTGGCAGGGGAACACTCTGGGGCCAACGTCCTGACTTCC. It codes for CASSLAGEHSGANVLTS.

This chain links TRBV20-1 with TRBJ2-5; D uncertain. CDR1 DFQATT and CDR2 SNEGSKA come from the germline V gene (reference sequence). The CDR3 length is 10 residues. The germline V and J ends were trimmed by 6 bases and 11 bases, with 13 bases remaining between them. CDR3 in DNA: TGCAGTGCCGCCACAGTCGATCAGTACTTC. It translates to CSAATVDQYF.

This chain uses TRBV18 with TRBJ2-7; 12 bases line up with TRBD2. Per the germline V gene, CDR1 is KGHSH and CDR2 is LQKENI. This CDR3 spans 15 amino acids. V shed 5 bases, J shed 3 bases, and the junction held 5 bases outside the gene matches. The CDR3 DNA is TGTGCCAGCTCATCGCGGACTAGCGGGGACTACGAGCAGTACTTC. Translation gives CASSSRTSGDYEQYF.

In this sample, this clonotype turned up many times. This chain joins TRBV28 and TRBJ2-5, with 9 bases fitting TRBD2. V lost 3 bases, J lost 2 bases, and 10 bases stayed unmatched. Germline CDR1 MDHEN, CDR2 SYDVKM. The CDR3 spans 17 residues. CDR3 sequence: CASSFLAGSGGQETQYF. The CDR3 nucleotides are TGTGCCAGCAGTTTCCTAGCGGGATCGGGCGGGCAAGAGACCCAGTACTTC.

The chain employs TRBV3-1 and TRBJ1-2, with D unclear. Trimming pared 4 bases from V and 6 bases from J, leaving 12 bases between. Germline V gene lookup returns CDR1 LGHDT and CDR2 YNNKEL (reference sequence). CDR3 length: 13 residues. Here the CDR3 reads CASSPGGWNGYTF. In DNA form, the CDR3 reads TGTGCCAGCAGCCCCGGAGGTTGGAATGGCTACACCTTC.

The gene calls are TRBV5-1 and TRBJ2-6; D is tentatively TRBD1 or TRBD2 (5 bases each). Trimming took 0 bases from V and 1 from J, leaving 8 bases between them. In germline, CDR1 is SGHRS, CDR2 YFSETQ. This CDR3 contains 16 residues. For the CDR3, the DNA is TGCGCCAGCAGCTTGGGAGGGGAATCTGGGGCCAACGTCCTGACTTTC. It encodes CASSLGGESGANVLTF.

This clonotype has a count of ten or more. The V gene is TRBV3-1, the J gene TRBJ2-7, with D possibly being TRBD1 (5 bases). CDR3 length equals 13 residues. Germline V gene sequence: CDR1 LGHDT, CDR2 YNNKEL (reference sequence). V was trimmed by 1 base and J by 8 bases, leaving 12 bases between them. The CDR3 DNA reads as TGTGCCAGCAGCCAAGTTGAACAGGATAAGCAGTACTTC. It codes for CASSQVEQDKQYF.

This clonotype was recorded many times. The CDR3 spells CASSFSGLANEQFF. CDR3 in DNA: TGCGCCAGCAGCTTCTCGGGACTAGCGAATGAGCAGTTCTTC. This chain connects TRBV5-1 to TRBJ2-1; 10 nucleotides align to TRBD2. The V segment lost 2 bases and the J segment 7 bases; nucleotides outside the gene matches: 3. Per the germline V gene, CDR1 is SGHRS and CDR2 is YFSETQ. The CDR3 is 14 amino acids.

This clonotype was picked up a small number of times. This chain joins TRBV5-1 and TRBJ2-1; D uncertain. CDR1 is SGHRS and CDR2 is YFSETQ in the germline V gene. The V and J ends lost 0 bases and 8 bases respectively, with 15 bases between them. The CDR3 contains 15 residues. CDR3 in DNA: TGCGCCAGCAGCTTGGTGGCTGCCTGGTCGGATGAGCAGTTCTTC. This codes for CASSLVAAWSDEQFF.

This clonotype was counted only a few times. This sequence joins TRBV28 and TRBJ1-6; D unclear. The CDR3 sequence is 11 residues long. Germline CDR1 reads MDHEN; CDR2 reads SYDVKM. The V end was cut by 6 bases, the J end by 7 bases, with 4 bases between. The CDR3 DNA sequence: TGTGCCAGCAGCCCGAATTCACCCCTCCACTTT. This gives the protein CASSPNSPLHF.

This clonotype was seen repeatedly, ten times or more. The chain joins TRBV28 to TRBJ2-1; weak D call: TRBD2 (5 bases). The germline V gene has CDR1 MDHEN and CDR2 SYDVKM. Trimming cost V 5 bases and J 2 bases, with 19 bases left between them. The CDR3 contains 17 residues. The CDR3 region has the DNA TGTGCCAGCAGTCTGGGCCGTTGGCTAGCTGCCTACAATGAGCAGTTCTTC. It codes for CASSLGRWLAAYNEQFF.

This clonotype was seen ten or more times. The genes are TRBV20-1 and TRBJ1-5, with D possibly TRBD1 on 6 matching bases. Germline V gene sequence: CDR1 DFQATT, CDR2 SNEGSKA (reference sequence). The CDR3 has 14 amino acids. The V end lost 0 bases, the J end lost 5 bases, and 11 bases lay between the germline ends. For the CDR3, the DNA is TGCAGTGCTAGAGATCGAACAGGGTATCAGCCCCAGCATTTT. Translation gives CSARDRTGYQPQHF.

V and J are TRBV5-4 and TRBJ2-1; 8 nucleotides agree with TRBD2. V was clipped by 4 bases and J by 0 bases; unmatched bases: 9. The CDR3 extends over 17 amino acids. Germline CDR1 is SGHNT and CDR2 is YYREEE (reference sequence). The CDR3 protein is CASSAGGRQSSYNEQFF. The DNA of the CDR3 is TGTGCCAGCAGCGCGGGGGGTCGGCAAAGCTCCTACAATGAGCAGTTCTTC. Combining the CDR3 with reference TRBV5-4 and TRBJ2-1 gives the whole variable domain ETGVTQSPTHLIKTRGQQVTLRCSSQSGHNTVSWYQQALGQGPQFIFQYYREEENGRGNFPPRFSGLQFPNYSSELNVNALELDDSALYLCASSAGGRQSSYNEQFFGPGTRLTVL.

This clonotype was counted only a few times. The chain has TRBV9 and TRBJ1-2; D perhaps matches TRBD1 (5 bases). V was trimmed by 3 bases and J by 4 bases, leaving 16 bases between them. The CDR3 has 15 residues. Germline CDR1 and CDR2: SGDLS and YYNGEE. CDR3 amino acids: CASSADPDISYGYTF. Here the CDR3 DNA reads TGTGCCAGCAGCGCTGACCCGGACATATCCTATGGCTACACCTTC.

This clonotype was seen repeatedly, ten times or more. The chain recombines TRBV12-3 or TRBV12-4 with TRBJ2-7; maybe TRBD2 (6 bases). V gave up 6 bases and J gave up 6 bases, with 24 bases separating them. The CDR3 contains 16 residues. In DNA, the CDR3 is TGTGCCAGCAGCCCCCCAGCGACTAGAAGCCGTGTCGAGCAGTACTTC. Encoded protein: CASSPPATRSRVEQYF.

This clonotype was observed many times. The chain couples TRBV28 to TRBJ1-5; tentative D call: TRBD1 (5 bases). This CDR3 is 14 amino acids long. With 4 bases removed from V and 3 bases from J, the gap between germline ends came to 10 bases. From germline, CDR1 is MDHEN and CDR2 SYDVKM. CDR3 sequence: CASSSGTLNQPQHF. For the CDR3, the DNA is TGTGCCAGCAGTTCGGGGACCCTCAATCAGCCCCAGCATTTT. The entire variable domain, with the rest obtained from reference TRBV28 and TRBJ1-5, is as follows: DVKVTQSSRYLVKRTGEKVFLECVQDMDHENMFWYRQDPGLGLRLIYFSYDVKMKEKGDIPEGYSVSREKKERFSLILESASTNQTSMYLCASSSGTLNQPQHFGDGTRLSIL.

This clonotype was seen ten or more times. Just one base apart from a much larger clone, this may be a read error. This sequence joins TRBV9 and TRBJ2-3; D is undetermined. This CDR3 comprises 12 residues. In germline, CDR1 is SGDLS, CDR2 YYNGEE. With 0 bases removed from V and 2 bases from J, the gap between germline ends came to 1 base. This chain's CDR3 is CASSVDTDTQYF. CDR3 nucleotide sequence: TGTGCCAGCAGCGTAGACACAGATACGCAGTATTTT.

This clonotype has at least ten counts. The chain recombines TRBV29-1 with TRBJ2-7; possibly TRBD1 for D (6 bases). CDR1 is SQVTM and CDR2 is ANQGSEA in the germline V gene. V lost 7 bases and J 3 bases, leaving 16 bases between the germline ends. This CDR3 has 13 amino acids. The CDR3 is CSARLQGFYEQYF. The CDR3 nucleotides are TGCAGCGCACGTCTACAGGGTTTCTACGAGCAGTACTTC.

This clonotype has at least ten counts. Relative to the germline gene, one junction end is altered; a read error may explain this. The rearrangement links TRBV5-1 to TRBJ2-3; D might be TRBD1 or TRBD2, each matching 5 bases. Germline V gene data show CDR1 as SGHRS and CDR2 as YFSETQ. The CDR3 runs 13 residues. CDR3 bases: TGTGCCAGCAGCTTGGGGCGGGCAGATACGCAGTATTTT. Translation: CASSLGRADTQYF. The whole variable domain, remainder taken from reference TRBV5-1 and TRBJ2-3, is KAGVTQTPRYLIKTRGQQVTLSCSPISGHRSVSWYQQTPGQGLQFLFEYFSETQRNKGNFPGRFSGRQFSNSRSEMNVSTLELGDSALYLCASSLGRADTQYFGPGTRLTVL.

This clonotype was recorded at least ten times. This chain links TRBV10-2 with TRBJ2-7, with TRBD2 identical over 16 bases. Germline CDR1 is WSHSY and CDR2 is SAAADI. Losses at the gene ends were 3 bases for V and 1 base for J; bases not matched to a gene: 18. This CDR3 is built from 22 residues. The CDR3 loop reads CASSDPYEGGLAGGPNSYEQYF. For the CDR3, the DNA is TGCGCCAGCAGTGACCCTTATGAGGGGGGACTAGCGGGAGGGCCAAATTCCTACGAGCAGTACTTC.

CDR3 in DNA: TGCGCCAGCAGCTTGGGCCCAGCGGGACTACAAGAGACCCAGTACTTC. As protein: CASSLGPAGLQETQYF. The chain combines TRBV5-1 with TRBJ2-5, with 7 bases matching TRBD2. The V gene's germline CDR1 is SGHRS and CDR2 YFSETQ. The CDR3 extends over 16 amino acids. J was trimmed by 2 bases and V by 0 bases; bases with no gene match: 7. Looking up the rest from reference TRBV5-1 and TRBJ2-5 gives the full variable domain: KAGVTQTPRYLIKTRGQQVTLSCSPISGHRSVSWYQQTPGQGLQFLFEYFSETQRNKGNFPGRFSGRQFSNSRSEMNVSTLELGDSALYLCASSLGPAGLQETQYFGPGTRLLVL.

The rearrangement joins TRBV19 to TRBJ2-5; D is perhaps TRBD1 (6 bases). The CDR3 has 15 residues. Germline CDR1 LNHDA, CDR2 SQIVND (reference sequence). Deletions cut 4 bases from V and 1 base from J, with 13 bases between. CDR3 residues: CASSRDTPGQETQYF. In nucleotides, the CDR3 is TGTGCCAGTAGTAGGGACACTCCTGGCCAAGAGACCCAGTACTTC.

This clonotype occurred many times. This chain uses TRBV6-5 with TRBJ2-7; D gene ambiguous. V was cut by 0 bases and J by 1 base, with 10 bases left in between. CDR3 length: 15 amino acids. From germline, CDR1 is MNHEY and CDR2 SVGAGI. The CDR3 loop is CASSYSSVASYEQYF. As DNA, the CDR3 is TGTGCCAGCAGTTACTCGTCCGTGGCATCCTACGAGCAGTACTTC.

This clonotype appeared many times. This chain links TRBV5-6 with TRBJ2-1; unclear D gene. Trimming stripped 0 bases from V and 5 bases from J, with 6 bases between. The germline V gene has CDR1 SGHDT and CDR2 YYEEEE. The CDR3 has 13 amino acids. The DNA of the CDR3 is TGTGCCAGCAGCTTGGTCGGAAACAATGAGCAGTTCTTC. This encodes CASSLVGNNEQFF.

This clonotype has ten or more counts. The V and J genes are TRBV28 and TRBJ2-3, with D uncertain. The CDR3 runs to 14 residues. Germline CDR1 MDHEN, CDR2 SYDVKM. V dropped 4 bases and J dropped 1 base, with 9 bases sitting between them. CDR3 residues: CASSSPGGTDTQYF. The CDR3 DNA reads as TGTGCCAGCAGTTCACCTGGGGGCACAGATACGCAGTATTTT.

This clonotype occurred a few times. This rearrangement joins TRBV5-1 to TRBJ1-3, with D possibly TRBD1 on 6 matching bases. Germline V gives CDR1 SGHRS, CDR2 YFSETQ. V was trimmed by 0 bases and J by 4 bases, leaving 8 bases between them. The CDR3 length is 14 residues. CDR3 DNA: TGCGCCAGCAGCTTGGGGACAGAGGGAAACACCATATATTTT. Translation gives CASSLGTEGNTIYF.

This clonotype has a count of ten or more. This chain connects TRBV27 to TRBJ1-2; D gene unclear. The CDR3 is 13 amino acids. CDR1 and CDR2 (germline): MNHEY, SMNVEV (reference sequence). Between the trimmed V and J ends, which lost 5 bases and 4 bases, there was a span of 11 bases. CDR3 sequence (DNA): TGTGCCAGCAGTGCGGGTGGCCCCTATGGCTACACCTTC. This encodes CASSAGGPYGYTF.